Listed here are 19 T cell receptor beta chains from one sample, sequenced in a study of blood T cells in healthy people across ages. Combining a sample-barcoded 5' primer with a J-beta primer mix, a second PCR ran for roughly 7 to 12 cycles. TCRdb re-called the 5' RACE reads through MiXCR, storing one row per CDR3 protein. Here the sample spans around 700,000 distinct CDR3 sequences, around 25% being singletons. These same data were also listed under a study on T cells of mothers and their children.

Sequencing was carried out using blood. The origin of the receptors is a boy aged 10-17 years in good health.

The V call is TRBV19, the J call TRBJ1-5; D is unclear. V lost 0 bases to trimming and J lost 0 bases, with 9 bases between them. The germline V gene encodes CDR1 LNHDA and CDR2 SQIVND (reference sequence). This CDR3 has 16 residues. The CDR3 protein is CASSIEGLYSNQPQHF. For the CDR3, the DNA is TGTGCCAGTAGTATAGAAGGACTTTATAGCAATCAGCCCCAGCATTTT. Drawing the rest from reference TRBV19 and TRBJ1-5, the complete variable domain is DGGITQSPKYLFRKEGQNVTLSCEQNLNHDAMYWYRQDPGQGLRLIYYSQIVNDFQKGDIAEGYSVSREKKESFPLTVTSAQKNPTAFYLCASSIEGLYSNQPQHFGDGTRLSIL.

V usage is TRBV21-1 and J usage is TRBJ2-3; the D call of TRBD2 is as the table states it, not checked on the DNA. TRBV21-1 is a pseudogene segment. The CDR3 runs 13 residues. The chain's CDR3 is CASSDGREDTQYF. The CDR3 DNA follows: TGTGCCAGCTCAGACGGGAGGGAGGATACGCAGTATTTT.

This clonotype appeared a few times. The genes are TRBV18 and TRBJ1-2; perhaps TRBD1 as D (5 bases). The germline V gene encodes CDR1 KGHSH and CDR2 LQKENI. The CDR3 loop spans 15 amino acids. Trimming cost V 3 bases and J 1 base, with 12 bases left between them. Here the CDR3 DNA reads TGTGCCAGCTCACCTCCAGGGAAAATTAACTATGGCTACACCTTC. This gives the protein CASSPPGKINYGYTF.

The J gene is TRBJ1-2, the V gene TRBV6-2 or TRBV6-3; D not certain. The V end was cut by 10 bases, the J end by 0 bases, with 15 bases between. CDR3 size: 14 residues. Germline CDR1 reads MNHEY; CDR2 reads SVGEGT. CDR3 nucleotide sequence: TGTGCCACCAGATTCGGACGGACTAACTATGGCTACACCTTC. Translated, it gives CATRFGRTNYGYTF.

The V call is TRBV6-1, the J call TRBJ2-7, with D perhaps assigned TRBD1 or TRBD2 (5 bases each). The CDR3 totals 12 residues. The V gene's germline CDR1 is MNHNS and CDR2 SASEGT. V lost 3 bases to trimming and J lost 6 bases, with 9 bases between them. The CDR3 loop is CASSDRESEQYF. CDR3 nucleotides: TGTGCCAGCAGTGACAGGGAGTCCGAGCAGTACTTC.

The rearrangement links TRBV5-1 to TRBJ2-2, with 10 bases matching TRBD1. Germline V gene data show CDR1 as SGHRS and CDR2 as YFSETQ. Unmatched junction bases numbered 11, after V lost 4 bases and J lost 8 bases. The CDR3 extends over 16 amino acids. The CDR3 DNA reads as TGCGCCAGCAGCCTTTCCGGGACAGGGGCCGAGGGGGAGCTGTTTTTT. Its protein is CASSLSGTGAEGELFF.

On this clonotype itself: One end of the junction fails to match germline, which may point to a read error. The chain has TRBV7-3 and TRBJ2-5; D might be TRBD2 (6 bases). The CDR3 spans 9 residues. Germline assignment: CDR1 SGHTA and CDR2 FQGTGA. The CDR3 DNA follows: TGTGCCATCAGCTATCGGGGGTTCTTC. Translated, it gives CAISYRGFF.

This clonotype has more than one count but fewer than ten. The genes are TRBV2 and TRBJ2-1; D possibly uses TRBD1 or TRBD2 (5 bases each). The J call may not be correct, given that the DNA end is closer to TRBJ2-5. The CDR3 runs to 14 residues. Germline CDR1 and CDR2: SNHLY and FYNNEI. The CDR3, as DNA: TGTGCCAGCAGTGAAGAAGGGACGGGGGAGACCCAGTACTTC. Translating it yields CASSEEGTGETQYF.

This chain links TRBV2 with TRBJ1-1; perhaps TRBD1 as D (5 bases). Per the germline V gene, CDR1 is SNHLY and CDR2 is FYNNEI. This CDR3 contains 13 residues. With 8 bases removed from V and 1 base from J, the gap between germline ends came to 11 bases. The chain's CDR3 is CASGGTGNTEAFF. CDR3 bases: TGTGCCAGCGGGGGGACGGGGAACACTGAAGCTTTCTTT.

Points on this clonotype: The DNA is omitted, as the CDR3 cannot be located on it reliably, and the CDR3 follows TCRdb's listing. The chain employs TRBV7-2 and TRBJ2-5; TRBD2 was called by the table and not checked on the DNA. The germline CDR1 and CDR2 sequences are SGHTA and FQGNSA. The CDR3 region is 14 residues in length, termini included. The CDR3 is CASSSFGAGAQRYF.

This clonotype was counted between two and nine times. CDR3 nucleotides: TGTGCCAGCAGCTTAGGCAGGGGGCGGCGCGAGCAGTACTTC. This sequence encodes CASSLGRGRREQYF. This chain connects TRBV7-2 to TRBJ2-7; 8 bases map to TRBD1. The CDR3 has 14 amino acids. The V gene's germline CDR1 is SGHTA and CDR2 FQGNSA. Trimming at V came to 1 base and at J to 6 bases, leaving 5 bases not matched to a gene.

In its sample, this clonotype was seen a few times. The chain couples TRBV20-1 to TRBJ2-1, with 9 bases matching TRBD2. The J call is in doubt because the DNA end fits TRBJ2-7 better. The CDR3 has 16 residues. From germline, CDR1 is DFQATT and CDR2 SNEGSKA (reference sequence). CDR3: CSASRLAGSLFGEQYF. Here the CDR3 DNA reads TGCAGTGCTAGTCGCCTAGCGGGGAGCCTTTTTGGCGAGCAGTACTTC.

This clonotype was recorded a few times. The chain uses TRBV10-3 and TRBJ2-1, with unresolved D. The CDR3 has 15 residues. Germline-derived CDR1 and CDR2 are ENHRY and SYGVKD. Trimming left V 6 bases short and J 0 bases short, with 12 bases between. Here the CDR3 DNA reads TGTGCCATCAGGAACAGCTACAGCTCCTACAATGAGCAGTTCTTC. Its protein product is CAIRNSYSSYNEQFF.

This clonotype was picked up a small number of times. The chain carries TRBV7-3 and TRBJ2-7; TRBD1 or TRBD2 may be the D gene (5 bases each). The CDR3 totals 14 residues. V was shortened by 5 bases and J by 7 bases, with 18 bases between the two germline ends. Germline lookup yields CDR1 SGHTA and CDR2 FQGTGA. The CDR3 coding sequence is TGTGCCAGCAGCACCGGGACGGGAAAGGAGGAGCAGTACTTC. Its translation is CASSTGTGKEEQYF.

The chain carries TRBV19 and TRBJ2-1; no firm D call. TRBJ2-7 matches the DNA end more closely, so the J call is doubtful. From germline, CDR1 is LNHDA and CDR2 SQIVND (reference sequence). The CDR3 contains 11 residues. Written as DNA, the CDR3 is TGTGCCAGTAGTATACACTACGAGCAGTACTTC. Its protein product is CASSIHYEQYF.

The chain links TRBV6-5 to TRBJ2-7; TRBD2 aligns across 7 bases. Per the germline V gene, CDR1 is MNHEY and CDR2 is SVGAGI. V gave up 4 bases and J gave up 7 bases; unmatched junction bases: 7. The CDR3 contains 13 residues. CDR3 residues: CASSWRGAGEQYF. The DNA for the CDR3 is TGTGCCAGCAGTTGGAGAGGAGCGGGGGAGCAGTACTTC.

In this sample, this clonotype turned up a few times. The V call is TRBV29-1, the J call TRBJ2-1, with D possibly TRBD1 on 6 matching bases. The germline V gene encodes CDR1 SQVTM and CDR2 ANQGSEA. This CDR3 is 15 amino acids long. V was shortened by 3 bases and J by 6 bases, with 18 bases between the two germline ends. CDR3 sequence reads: CSVDYSGDGLNEQFF. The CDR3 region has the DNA TGCAGCGTTGATTACTCAGGGGATGGACTCAATGAGCAGTTCTTC.

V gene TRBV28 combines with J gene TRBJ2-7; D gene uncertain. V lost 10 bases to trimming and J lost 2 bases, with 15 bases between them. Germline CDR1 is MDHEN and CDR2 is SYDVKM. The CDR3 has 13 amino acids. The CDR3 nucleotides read TGTGCCACCCTAAATGAAACCCCCTACGAGCAGTACTTC. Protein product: CATLNETPYEQYF.

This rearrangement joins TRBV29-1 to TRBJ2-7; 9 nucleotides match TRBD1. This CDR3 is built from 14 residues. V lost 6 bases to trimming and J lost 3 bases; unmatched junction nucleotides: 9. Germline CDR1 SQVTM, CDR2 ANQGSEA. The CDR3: CSVTPDRGLYEQYF. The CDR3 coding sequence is TGCAGCGTAACCCCGGACAGGGGACTCTACGAGCAGTACTTC.